These 27 T cell receptor beta chains were all obtained from the same sample, sequenced in a study of neoadjuvant anti-PD-1 for oral cavity cancer (dated by TCRdb to the early 2020s). The sample's time point label, in plain terms: after neoadjuvant nivolumab, at surgical resection. Libraries were made using the immunoSEQ multiplex PCR assay. As stored in TCRdb, this immuneACCESS dataset retains in-frame rearrangements with V and J assigned. A fraction of the clones does not appear; measured against another copy, unresolved V genes explain less than half of the discrepancy, and the remainder lacks a known reason. For this sample there are 55,000 to 80,000 clones; less than 90% appear just once. 2.5% to 3.5% of the sample comes from the top ten. The sequencing used PBMCs, collected after nivolumab (anti-PD-1) treatment. These receptor sequences come from a person aged 35-79 years with oral cavity squamous cell carcinoma.

The chain joins TRBV7-3 to TRBJ2-5; TRBD2 agrees at 12 bases. J was trimmed by 5 bases and V by 5 bases; bases with no gene match: 15. This CDR3 region has 18 residues. CDR1 is SGHTA, CDR2 FQGTGA, per germline. DNA for the CDR3: TGTGCCAGCAGCACAAGACTAGCGGGGGAGATGGTGTGGGAGACCCAGTACTTC. This encodes CASSTRLAGEMVWETQYF.

The chain links TRBV2 to TRBJ2-3, with unresolved D. The CDR3 covers 12 residues. Trimming left V 0 bases short and J 6 bases short, with 4 bases between. The germline V gene encodes CDR1 SNHLY and CDR2 FYNNEI. CDR3: CASSEARDTQYF. The DNA of the CDR3 is TGTGCCAGCAGTGAAGCGCGGGATACGCAGTATTTT. The full variable domain, completed using reference TRBV2 and TRBJ2-3, is EPEVTQTPSHQVTQMGQEVILRCVPISNHLYFYWYRQILGQKVEFLVSFYNNEISEKSEIFDDQFSVERPDGSNFTLKIRSTKLEDSAMYFCASSEARDTQYFGPGTRLTVL.

The J gene is TRBJ1-5, the V gene TRBV9; D is possibly TRBD1 (6 bases). V lost 3 bases to trimming and J lost 3 bases, with 10 bases between them. CDR1 is SGDLS, CDR2 YYNGEE, per germline. CDR3 length: 14 amino acids. For the CDR3, the DNA is TGTGCCAGCAGCGAAGGACAGCACAATCAGCCCCAGCATTTT. Encoded protein: CASSEGQHNQPQHF.

This clone has just one count. The chain couples TRBV28 to TRBJ2-1; 8 bases align to TRBD2. Germline CDR1 and CDR2: MDHEN and SYDVKM. This CDR3 spans 14 amino acids. V gave up 7 bases and J gave up 6 bases; unmatched junction bases: 8. The CDR3 sequence: CASTQGLARNEQFF. The CDR3, as DNA: TGTGCCAGCACCCAAGGACTAGCTCGCAATGAGCAGTTCTTC.

The gene calls are TRBV6-1 and TRBJ1-1; 9 bases agree with TRBD1. CDR1 and CDR2 (germline): MNHNS, SASEGT. Unmatched junction bases numbered 4, after V lost 5 bases and J lost 6 bases. The CDR3 has 13 residues. CDR3 DNA sequence: TGTGCCAGCAGTCGGACAGGGGATGCTGAAGCTTTCTTT. Protein product: CASSRTGDAEAFF.

The rearrangement links TRBV4-1 to TRBJ2-7; D is perhaps TRBD2 (6 bases). There are 14 residues in the CDR3. V dropped 3 bases and J dropped 2 bases, with 11 bases sitting between them. The germline V gene encodes CDR1 MGHRA and CDR2 YSYEKL. The CDR3, as DNA: TGCGCCAGCAGCCACGGCGGGATCACCTACGAGCAGTACTTC. Translating gives CASSHGGITYEQYF.

The V call is TRBV2, the J call TRBJ1-2; 10 bases agree with TRBD1. The CDR3 is 13 residues long. Trimming cost V 6 bases and J 6 bases; bases outside gene matches: 4. The V gene's germline CDR1 is SNHLY and CDR2 FYNNEI. In DNA, the CDR3 is TGTGCCAGCAGCCCGGGACAGGGGCATGGCTACACCTTC. Its protein product is CASSPGQGHGYTF.

The DNA for the CDR3 is TGTGCCAGCACCTTTGACGGGGAGACCCAGTACTTC. Amino acids: CASTFDGETQYF. The V and J genes are TRBV7-8 and TRBJ2-5; D remains ambiguous. The germline V and J ends were trimmed by 7 bases and 5 bases, with 11 bases remaining between them. Germline V gene lookup returns CDR1 SGHVS and CDR2 FQNEAQ. This CDR3 has 12 amino acids.

The V gene is TRBV30, the J gene TRBJ1-3; D not certain. V lost 1 base to trimming and J lost 6 bases, with 7 bases between them. Germline CDR1 and CDR2: GTSNPN and SVGIG (reference sequence). The CDR3 is 12 residues long. In DNA form, the CDR3 reads TGTGCCTGGAGTGGCGGGGAAAACACCATATATTTT. It codes for CAWSGGENTIYF. Full variable domain (rest looked up from reference TRBV30 and TRBJ1-3): SQTIHQWPATLVQPVGSPLSLECTVEGTSNPNLYWYRQAAGRGLQLLFYSVGIGQISSEVPQNLSASRPQDRQFILSSKKLLLSDSGFYLCAWSGGENTIYFGEGSWLTVV.

The chain links TRBV2 to TRBJ1-4; D unclear. The CDR3 contains 14 residues. Germline loops: CDR1 SNHLY, CDR2 FYNNEI. The V end lost 8 bases, the J end lost 10 bases, and 20 bases lay between the germline ends. The CDR3: CASFGFSLSGKLFF. CDR3 DNA: TGTGCCAGCTTCGGGTTTAGTCTTTCGGGAAAACTGTTTTTT.

This chain uses TRBV6-1 with TRBJ1-1; TRBD1 might be the D (6 bases). The length of the CDR3 is 14 residues. V was clipped by 4 bases and J by 1 base, with 10 bases between them. Germline CDR1 is MNHNS and CDR2 is SASEGT. The CDR3 nucleotides read TGTGCCAGCAGTGCGTGGGACAAGAACACTGAAGCTTTCTTT. Residues: CASSAWDKNTEAFF.

This sequence joins TRBV5-8 and TRBJ2-5, with D unresolved. CDR1 SGHTS and CDR2 YDEGEE come from the germline V gene. This CDR3 is built from 13 residues. V was clipped by 3 bases and J by 0 bases, with 6 bases between them. For the CDR3, the DNA is TGTGCCAGCAGCTCCCGTCACCAAGAGACCCAGTACTTC. Translation gives CASSSRHQETQYF.

The chain carries TRBV27 and TRBJ2-7; 7 bases map to TRBD1. The CDR3 length is 13 residues. Germline V gene lookup returns CDR1 MNHEY and CDR2 SMNVEV (reference sequence). The J segment lost 1 base and the V segment lost 5 bases, leaving 2 bases of the junction unmatched. DNA for the CDR3: TGTGCCAGCAGTAAGACAGGGTCCTACGAGCAGTACTTC. Protein product: CASSKTGSYEQYF.

The table lists this clone with a few counts. The genes are TRBV7-9 and TRBJ2-1; perhaps TRBD2 as D (6 bases). Germline CDR1 reads SEHNR; CDR2 reads FQNEAQ (reference sequence). CDR3 size: 15 residues. Trimming took off 2 bases at V and 4 bases at J, with 12 bases between the two ends. The CDR3 protein is CASSLTRGVYNEQFF. The CDR3 DNA reads as TGTGCCAGCAGCTTAACCCGCGGGGTTTACAATGAGCAGTTCTTC.

This clone was seen a few times. V is TRBV29-1 and J is TRBJ1-1, with 9 bases identical to TRBD1. Trimming took 4 bases from V and 3 from J; bases not matched to a gene: 3. CDR3 length equals 13 residues. Per germline, CDR1 SQVTM and CDR2 ANQGSEA. The CDR3 DNA is TGCAGCGTTGGAACAGGGGGCGACACTGAAGCTTTCTTT. Translated: CSVGTGGDTEAFF.

In this sample, this clone turned up once. This sequence joins TRBV4-1 and TRBJ2-7; 9 nucleotides agree with TRBD1. The CDR3 length is 16 residues. J gave up 5 bases and V 2 bases, and 10 bases lay outside the gene matches. Per germline, CDR1 MGHRA and CDR2 YSYEKL. CDR3 in amino acids: CASSQTPGTGFDEQYF. The DNA of the CDR3 is TGCGCCAGCAGCCAAACACCGGGGACAGGGTTCGACGAGCAGTACTTC.

The chain combines TRBV2 with TRBJ1-1, with D possibly TRBD1 on 6 matching bases. V was shortened by 0 bases and J by 3 bases, with 17 bases between the two germline ends. The V gene's germline CDR1 is SNHLY and CDR2 FYNNEI. This CDR3 is 17 amino acids long. The CDR3 region is CASSEAAGTKGDTEAFF. Here the CDR3 DNA reads TGTGCCAGCAGTGAAGCAGCGGGGACAAAGGGGGACACTGAAGCTTTCTTT. The full variable domain, in which reference TRBV2 and TRBJ1-1 provide the parts outside the CDR3, is EPEVTQTPSHQVTQMGQEVILRCVPISNHLYFYWYRQILGQKVEFLVSFYNNEISEKSEIFDDQFSVERPDGSNFTLKIRSTKLEDSAMYFCASSEAAGTKGDTEAFFGQGTRLTVV.

The J gene is TRBJ2-7, the V gene TRBV4-1, with a possible D match to TRBD1 (5 bases). Germline V CDR1 and CDR2: MGHRA, YSYEKL. The CDR3 loop spans 17 amino acids. Trimming removed 1 base from V and 0 bases from J, with 16 bases in between. This CDR3 is CASSQGSIGVLSYEQYF. The CDR3 DNA follows: TGCGCCAGCAGCCAAGGGAGTATAGGGGTTCTCTCCTACGAGCAGTACTTC.

The chain employs TRBV6-5 and TRBJ1-5; D remains unclear. The CDR3 loop spans 14 amino acids. Germline values: CDR1 MNHEY, CDR2 SVGAGI. Trimming stripped 4 bases from V and 1 base from J, with 8 bases between. CDR3: CASSSRESNQPQHF. The DNA for the CDR3 is TGTGCCAGCAGTTCACGGGAAAGCAATCAGCCCCAGCATTTT.

The rearrangement uses TRBV5-6 and TRBJ2-5, with D tentatively TRBD2 (5 bases). The germline CDR1 and CDR2 sequences are SGHDT and YYEEEE. The CDR3 runs to 14 residues. Trimming took off 4 bases at V and 4 bases at J, with 14 bases between the two ends. This chain's CDR3 is CASSRTSGLETQYF. The CDR3 nucleotides are TGTGCCAGCAGCCGGACTTCCGGACTAGAGACCCAGTACTTC.

This clone has just one count. The rearrangement links TRBV2 to TRBJ1-4; D not certain. The CDR3 is 14 amino acids. Germline CDR1 SNHLY, CDR2 FYNNEI. V dropped 4 bases and J dropped 7 bases, with 13 bases sitting between them. This CDR3 reads CASSAPGRSEKLFF. CDR3 in DNA: TGTGCCAGCAGTGCCCCGGGGAGGAGTGAAAAACTGTTTTTT.

The J gene is TRBJ2-3, the V gene TRBV4-1; D ambiguous. The V and J ends lost 1 base and 0 bases respectively, with 5 bases between them. The CDR3 runs 14 residues. The germline CDR1 and CDR2 sequences are MGHRA and YSYEKL. In nucleotides, the CDR3 is TGCGCCAGCAGCCAAGGCAGGAGCACAGATACGCAGTATTTT. The encoded protein is CASSQGRSTDTQYF.

The V gene is TRBV6-1, the J gene TRBJ1-2; TRBD1 agrees at 7 bases. Germline CDR1 is MNHNS and CDR2 is SASEGT. With 4 bases clipped from V and 5 bases from J, the junction kept 10 bases outside the gene matches. The CDR3 is made up of 15 amino acids. The CDR3 DNA sequence: TGTGCCAGCAGTGCGCAGGGGGACAGCGGATATGGCTACACCTTC. This sequence encodes CASSAQGDSGYGYTF.

The chain recombines TRBV7-3 with TRBJ2-3, with TRBD2 matching 14 bases. Germline-derived CDR1 and CDR2 are SGHTA and FQGTGA. The CDR3 sequence is 16 residues long. The V segment lost 1 base and the J segment 8 bases; nucleotides outside the gene matches: 5. The CDR3 bases are TGTGCCAGCAGCTTAAGACTAGCGGGGGGGCCCTTTACGCAGTATTTT. Its translation: CASSLRLAGGPFTQYF. Variable domain in full (rest from reference TRBV7-3 and TRBJ2-3): GAGVSQTPSNKVTEKGKYVELRCDPISGHTALYWYRQSLGQGPEFLIYFQGTGAADDSGLPNDRFFAVRPEGSVSTLKIQRTERGDSAVYLCASSLRLAGGPFTQYFGPGTRLTVL.

This clone has a handful of counts. The chain joins TRBV6-1 to TRBJ2-3; D is uncertain. Germline lookup yields CDR1 MNHNS and CDR2 SASEGT. This CDR3 is built from 14 residues. The V and J ends lost 6 bases and 6 bases respectively, with 16 bases between them. This CDR3 reads CASSLPRPGDTQYF. DNA of the CDR3: TGTGCCAGCAGCCTTCCCCGTCCTGGGGATACGCAGTATTTT.

The CDR3 sequence is CASSVASLGGETQYF. As DNA, the CDR3 is TGTGCCAGCAGCGTGGCCTCATTAGGTGGAGAGACCCAGTACTTC. The chain has TRBV5-4 and TRBJ2-5; D remains ambiguous. The CDR3 has 15 amino acids. Trimming took off 4 bases at V and 4 bases at J, with 17 bases between the two ends. Per germline, CDR1 SGHNT and CDR2 YYREEE (reference sequence). Supplemented by reference TRBV5-4 and TRBJ2-5, the full variable domain reads ETGVTQSPTHLIKTRGQQVTLRCSSQSGHNTVSWYQQALGQGPQFIFQYYREEENGRGNFPPRFSGLQFPNYSSELNVNALELDDSALYLCASSVASLGGETQYFGPGTRLLVL.

The gene calls are TRBV5-1 and TRBJ2-5; tentative D call: TRBD1 (5 bases). The CDR3 consists of 14 residues. V shed 9 bases and J shed 5 bases, with 20 bases lying between them. Looked up from germline, CDR1 is SGHRS and CDR2 is YFSETQ. The DNA for the CDR3 is TGCGCCATCTACTCACAGCTCAAGGGGGAGACCCAGTACTTC. Amino acids: CAIYSQLKGETQYF.